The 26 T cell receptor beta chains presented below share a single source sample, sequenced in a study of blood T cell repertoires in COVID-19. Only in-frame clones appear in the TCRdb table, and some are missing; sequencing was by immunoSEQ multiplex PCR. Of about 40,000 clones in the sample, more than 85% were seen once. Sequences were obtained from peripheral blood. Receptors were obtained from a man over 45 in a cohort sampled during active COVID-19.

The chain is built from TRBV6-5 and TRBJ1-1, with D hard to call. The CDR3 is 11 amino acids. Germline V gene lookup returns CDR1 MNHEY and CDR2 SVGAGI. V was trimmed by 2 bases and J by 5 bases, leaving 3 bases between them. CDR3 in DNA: TGTGCCAGCAGTTACCATACTGAAGCTTTCTTT. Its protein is CASSYHTEAFF.

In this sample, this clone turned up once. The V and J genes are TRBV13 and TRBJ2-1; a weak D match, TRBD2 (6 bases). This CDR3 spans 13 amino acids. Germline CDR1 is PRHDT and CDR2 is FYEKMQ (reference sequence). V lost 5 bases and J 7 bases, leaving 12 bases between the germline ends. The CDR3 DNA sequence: TGTGCCAGCAGCCCCTATGGGGGGAATGAGCAGTTCTTC. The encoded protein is CASSPYGGNEQFF.

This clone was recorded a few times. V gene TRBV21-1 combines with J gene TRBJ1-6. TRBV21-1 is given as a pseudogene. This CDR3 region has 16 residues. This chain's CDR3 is CASSKVIRTRILPLHF. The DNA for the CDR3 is TGTGCCAGCAGCAAAGTTATCCGGACTAGAATTCTCCCCCTCCACTTT.

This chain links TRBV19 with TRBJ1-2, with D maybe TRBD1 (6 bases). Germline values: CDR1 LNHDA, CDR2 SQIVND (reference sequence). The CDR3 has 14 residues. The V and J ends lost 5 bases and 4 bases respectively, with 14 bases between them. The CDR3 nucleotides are TGTGCCAGTAGTGCACCCAGGGGTGTCTATGGCTACACCTTC. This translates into CASSAPRGVYGYTF.

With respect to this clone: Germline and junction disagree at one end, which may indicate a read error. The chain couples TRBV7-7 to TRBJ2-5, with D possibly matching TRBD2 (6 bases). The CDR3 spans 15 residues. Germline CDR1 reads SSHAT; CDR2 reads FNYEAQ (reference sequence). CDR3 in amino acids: CASSLARGSQETQYF. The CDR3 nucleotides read TGTGCTAGCAGCTTAGCGCGGGGATCCCAAGAGACCCAGTACTTC.

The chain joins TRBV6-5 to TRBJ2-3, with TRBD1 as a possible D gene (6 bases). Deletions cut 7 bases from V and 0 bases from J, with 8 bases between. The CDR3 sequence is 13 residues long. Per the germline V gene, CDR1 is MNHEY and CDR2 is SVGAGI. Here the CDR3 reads CASKQGSTDTQYF. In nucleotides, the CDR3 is TGTGCCAGCAAACAGGGTAGCACAGATACGCAGTATTTT.

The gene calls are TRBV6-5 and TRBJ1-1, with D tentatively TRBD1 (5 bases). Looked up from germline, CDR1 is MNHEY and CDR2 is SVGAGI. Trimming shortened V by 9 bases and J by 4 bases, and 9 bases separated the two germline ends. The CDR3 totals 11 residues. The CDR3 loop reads CASQGGTEAFF. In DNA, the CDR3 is TGTGCCAGTCAGGGCGGCACTGAAGCTTTCTTT.

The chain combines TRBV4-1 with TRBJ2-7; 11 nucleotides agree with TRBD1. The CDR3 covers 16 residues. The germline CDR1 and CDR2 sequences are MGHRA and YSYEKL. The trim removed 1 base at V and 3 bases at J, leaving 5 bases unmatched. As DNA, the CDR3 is TGCGCCAGCAGCCAAGGGGGCGGGACAGGGGGCTACGAGCAGTACTTC. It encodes CASSQGGGTGGYEQYF.

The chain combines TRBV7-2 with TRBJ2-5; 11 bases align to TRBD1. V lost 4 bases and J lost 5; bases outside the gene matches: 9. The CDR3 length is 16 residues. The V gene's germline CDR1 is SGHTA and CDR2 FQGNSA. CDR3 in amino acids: CASSYRTGGDSETQYF. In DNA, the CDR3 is TGTGCCAGCAGCTACCGGACAGGGGGCGATTCGGAGACCCAGTACTTC.

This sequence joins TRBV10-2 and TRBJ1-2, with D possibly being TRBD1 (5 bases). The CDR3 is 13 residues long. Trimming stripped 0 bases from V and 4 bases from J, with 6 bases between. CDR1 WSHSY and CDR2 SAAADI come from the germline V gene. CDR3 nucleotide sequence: TGCGCCAGCAGTGAGTCCGGGGGCTATGGCTACACCTTC. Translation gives CASSESGGYGYTF.

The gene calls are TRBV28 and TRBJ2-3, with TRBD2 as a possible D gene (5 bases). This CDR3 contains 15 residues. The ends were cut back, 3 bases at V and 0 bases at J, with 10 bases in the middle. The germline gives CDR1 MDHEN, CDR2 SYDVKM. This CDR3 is CASSFKRWSTDTQYF. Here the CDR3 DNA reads TGTGCCAGCAGTTTTAAGCGGTGGAGCACAGATACGCAGTATTTT.

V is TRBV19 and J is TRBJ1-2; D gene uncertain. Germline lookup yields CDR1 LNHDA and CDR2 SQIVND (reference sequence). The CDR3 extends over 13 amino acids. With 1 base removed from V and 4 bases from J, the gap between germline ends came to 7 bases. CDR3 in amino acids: CASSIGRLYGYTF. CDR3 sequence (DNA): TGTGCCAGTAGTATAGGGCGACTCTATGGCTACACCTTC.

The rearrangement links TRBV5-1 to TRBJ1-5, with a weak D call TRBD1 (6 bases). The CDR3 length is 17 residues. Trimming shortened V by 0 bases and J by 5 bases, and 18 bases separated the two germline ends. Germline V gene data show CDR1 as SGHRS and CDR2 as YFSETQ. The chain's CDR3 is CASSLEGGGAGDQPQHF. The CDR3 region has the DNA TGCGCCAGCAGCTTGGAAGGAGGGGGGGCAGGGGATCAGCCCCAGCATTTT. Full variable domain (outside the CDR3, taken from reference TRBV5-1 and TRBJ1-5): KAGVTQTPRYLIKTRGQQVTLSCSPISGHRSVSWYQQTPGQGLQFLFEYFSETQRNKGNFPGRFSGRQFSNSRSEMNVSTLELGDSALYLCASSLEGGGAGDQPQHFGDGTRLSIL.

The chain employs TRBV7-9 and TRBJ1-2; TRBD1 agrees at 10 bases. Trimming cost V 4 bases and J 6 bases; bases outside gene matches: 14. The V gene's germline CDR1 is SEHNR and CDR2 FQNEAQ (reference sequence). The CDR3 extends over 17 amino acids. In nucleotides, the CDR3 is TGTGCCAGCAGCTCGGGACAGGGGCCAAATATGGTCCATGGCTACACCTTC. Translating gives CASSSGQGPNMVHGYTF.

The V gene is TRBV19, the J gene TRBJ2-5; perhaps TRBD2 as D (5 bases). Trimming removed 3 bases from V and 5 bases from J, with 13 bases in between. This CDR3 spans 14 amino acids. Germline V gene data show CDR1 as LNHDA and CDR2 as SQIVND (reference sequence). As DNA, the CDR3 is TGTGCCAGTAGTATCGCGGGTTTTAAGGAGACCCAGTACTTC. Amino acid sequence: CASSIAGFKETQYF. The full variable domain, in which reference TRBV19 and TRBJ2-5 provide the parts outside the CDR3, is DGGITQSPKYLFRKEGQNVTLSCEQNLNHDAMYWYRQDPGQGLRLIYYSQIVNDFQKGDIAEGYSVSREKKESFPLTVTSAQKNPTAFYLCASSIAGFKETQYFGPGTRLLVL.

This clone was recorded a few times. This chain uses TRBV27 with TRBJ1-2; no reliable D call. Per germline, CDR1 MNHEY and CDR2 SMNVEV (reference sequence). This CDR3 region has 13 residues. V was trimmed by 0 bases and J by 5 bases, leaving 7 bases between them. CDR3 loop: CASSLSGEYGYTF. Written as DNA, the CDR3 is TGTGCCAGCAGTTTATCCGGGGAGTATGGCTACACCTTC.

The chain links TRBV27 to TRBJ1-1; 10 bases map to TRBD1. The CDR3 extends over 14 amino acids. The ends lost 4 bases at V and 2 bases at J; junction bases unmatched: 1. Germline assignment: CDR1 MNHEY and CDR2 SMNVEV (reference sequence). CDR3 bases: TGTGCCAGCAGTTGGACAGGGGGTAACACTGAAGCTTTCTTT. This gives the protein CASSWTGGNTEAFF.

The CDR3 protein is CASSSGRYTMSLDTQYF. The CDR3 bases are TGTGCCAGCAGTTCGGGTCGTTACACCATGTCGCTAGATACGCAGTATTTT. The gene calls are TRBV27 and TRBJ2-3; D gene uncertain. Germline values: CDR1 MNHEY, CDR2 SMNVEV (reference sequence). V lost 4 bases to trimming and J lost 5 bases, with 22 bases between them. CDR3 length: 17 residues.

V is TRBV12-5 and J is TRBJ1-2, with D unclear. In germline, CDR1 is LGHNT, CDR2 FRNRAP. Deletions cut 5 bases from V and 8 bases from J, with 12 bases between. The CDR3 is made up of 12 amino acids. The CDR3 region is CASGTRPKGYTF. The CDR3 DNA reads TGTGCTAGTGGTACACGCCCAAAGGGCTACACCTTC.

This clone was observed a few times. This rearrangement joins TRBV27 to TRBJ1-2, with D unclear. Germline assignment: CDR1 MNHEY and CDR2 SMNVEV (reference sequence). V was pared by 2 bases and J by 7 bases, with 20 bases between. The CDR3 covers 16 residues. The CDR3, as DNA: TGTGCCAGCAGTTTAGGTTCGGACTGGGGTTGGGGTGGCTACACCTTC. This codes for CASSLGSDWGWGGYTF.

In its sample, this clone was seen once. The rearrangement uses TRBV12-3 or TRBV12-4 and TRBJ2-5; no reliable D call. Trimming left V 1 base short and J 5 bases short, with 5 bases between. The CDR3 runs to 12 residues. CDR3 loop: CASSLGRETQYF. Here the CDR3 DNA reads TGTGCCAGCAGTTTAGGGCGGGAGACCCAGTACTTC.

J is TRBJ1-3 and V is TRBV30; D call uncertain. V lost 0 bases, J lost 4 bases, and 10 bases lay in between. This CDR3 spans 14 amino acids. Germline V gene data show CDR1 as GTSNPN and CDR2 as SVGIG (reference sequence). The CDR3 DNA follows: TGTGCCTGGAGTGTCGGACTGGGGGGAAACACCATATATTTT. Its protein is CAWSVGLGGNTIYF.

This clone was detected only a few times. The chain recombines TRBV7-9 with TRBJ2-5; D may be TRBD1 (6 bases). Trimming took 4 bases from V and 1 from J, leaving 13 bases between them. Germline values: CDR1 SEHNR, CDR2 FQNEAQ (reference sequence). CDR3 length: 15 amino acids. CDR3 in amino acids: CASSSRGNIQETQYF. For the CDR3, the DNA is TGTGCCAGCAGCTCGAGGGGGAACATCCAAGAGACCCAGTACTTC.

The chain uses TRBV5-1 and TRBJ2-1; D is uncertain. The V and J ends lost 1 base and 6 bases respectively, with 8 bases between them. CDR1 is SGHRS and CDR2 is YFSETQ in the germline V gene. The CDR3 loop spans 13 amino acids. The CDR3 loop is CASSLWAVNEQFF. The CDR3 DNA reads TGCGCCAGCAGCTTGTGGGCAGTCAATGAGCAGTTCTTC.

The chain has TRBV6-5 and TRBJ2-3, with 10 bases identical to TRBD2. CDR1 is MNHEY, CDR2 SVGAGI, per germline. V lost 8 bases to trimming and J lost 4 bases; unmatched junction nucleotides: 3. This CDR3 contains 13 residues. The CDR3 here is CASSSGSPDTQYF. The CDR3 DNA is TGTGCCAGCTCTAGCGGGAGTCCAGATACGCAGTATTTT.

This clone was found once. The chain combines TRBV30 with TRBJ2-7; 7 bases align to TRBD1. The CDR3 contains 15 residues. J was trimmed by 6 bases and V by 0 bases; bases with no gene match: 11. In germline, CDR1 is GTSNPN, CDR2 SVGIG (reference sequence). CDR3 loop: CAWSVGTVPHSEQYF. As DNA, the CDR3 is TGTGCCTGGAGTGTCGGGACAGTTCCTCACTCCGAGCAGTACTTC.